Listed here is a single TCR beta chain. Antigen: not known. The data are from a study of cytomegalovirus exposure and HLA in healthy donors. This PCR relied on a set of 60 Vbeta primers and 13 Jbeta primers. Sequenced by immunoSEQ multiplex PCR; TCRdb stores in-frame clones only, minus some. The data hold roughly 97,000 clones, with 73% observed a single time. From germline, CDR1 is GTSNPN and CDR2 SVGIG (reference sequence). The length of the CDR3 is 11 residues. The V gene lost 1 base and the J gene lost 8 bases, with 6 bases spanning the gap. Study-wide results and limits: Most CMV-associated TCR beta chains were later found to appear HLA-restricted. A few chains tied to CMV proved CMV antigen-specific in vitro. Prior analysis indicated that the majority of TCR beta V segments exhibited productivity approximately 90% or approximately 30% of the time.

This chain connects TRBV30 to TRBJ2-1, with D possibly being TRBD1 (6 bases). This TCR came from a man aged 40-55 years in good health and CMV-seronegative. Sequencing input: PBMCs. The CDR3 reads CAWSGGHEQFF. DNA of the CDR3: TGTGCCTGGAGTGGGGGGCATGAGCAGTTCTTC.